The 22 T cell receptor beta chains presented below share a single source sample, sequenced in a study of T cell responses to AZD1222 COVID-19 vaccine. Assay: immunoSEQ multiplex PCR; the TCRdb copy retains only in-frame clones and omits some. The sample includes about 130,000 clones, about 82% of them seen just once. Specimen: peripheral blood, collected on day 0 of AZD1222 vaccination. These receptors were taken from an adult in good health.

The chain uses TRBV3-1 (or the pseudogene TRBV3-2) and TRBJ2-1, with 10 bases that match TRBD2. Germline CDR1 is LGHDT and CDR2 is YNNKEL (reference sequence). This CDR3 is built from 15 residues. Trimming took 2 bases from V and 9 from J; bases not matched to a gene: 7. The CDR3 DNA sequence: TGTGCCAGCAGCCAAAGCGGGAGGGCGTTGGGTGAGCAGTTCTTC. Amino acid sequence: CASSQSGRALGEQFF.

The rearrangement joins TRBV5-1 to TRBJ1-1; D is undetermined. The CDR3 extends over 13 amino acids. Trimming shortened V by 4 bases and J by 0 bases, and 7 bases separated the two germline ends. The V gene's germline CDR1 is SGHRS and CDR2 YFSETQ. CDR3 bases: TGCGCCAGCAGCAACAGAATGAACACTGAAGCTTTCTTT. Translated, it gives CASSNRMNTEAFF.

This chain links TRBV6-5 with TRBJ1-6; 7 bases match TRBD1. Germline CDR1 MNHEY, CDR2 SVGAGI. The CDR3 sequence is 13 residues long. The ends lost 5 bases at V and 6 bases at J; junction bases unmatched: 1. This CDR3 is CASSRDSNSPLHF. The CDR3 nucleotides read TGTGCCAGCAGTCGGGACAGTAATTCACCCCTCCACTTT.

The chain couples TRBV9 to TRBJ1-3; no definite D call. Germline lookup yields CDR1 SGDLS and CDR2 YYNGEE. The germline V and J ends were trimmed by 2 bases and 0 bases, with 3 bases remaining between them. The CDR3 contains 13 residues. The CDR3 sequence: CASSVSSGNTIYF. CDR3 in DNA: TGTGCCAGCAGCGTGAGCTCTGGAAACACCATATATTTT. Drawing the rest from reference TRBV9 and TRBJ1-3, the complete variable domain is DSGVTQTPKHLITATGQRVTLRCSPRSGDLSVYWYQQSLDQGLQFLIQYYNGEERAKGNILERFSAQQFPDLHSELNLSSLELGDSALYFCASSVSSGNTIYFGEGSWLTVV.

V gene TRBV12-1 combines with J gene TRBJ2-2; the table gives TRBD2 as D, unverified against the DNA. TRBV12-1 counts as a pseudogene. CDR3 length equals 14 residues. CDR3: CAKCSGKNTGELFF. The DNA for the CDR3 is TGTGCCAAGTGTTCGGGAAAGAACACCGGGGAGCTGTTTTTT.

This chain joins TRBV5-5 and TRBJ2-7, with TRBD1 as a possible D gene (5 bases). V shed 0 bases and J shed 0 bases, with 10 bases lying between them. This CDR3 is built from 15 residues. Germline V gene data show CDR1 as SGHKS and CDR2 as YYEKEE (reference sequence). The CDR3 DNA is TGTGCCAGCAGCTTGGGGGCAGGGATCTCCTACGAGCAGTACTTC. Translating gives CASSLGAGISYEQYF.

The rearrangement links TRBV27 to TRBJ1-6, with 9 bases fitting TRBD1. CDR3 length: 14 amino acids. Germline lookup yields CDR1 MNHEY and CDR2 SMNVEV (reference sequence). V was pared by 4 bases and J by 7 bases, with 2 bases of the junction left unmatched. Here the CDR3 DNA reads TGTGCCAGCAGTTGGGACAGGGAAAATTCACCCCTCCACTTT. Protein sequence: CASSWDRENSPLHF.

This sequence joins TRBV10-1 and TRBJ1-3; D might be TRBD1 (5 bases). The CDR3 contains 13 residues. CDR1 WNHNN and CDR2 SYGVQD come from the germline V gene (reference sequence). V was pared by 8 bases and J by 2 bases, with 10 bases between. The CDR3 sequence: CASAGAPGNTIYF. CDR3 nucleotide sequence: TGCGCCAGCGCCGGGGCCCCTGGAAACACCATATATTTT.

The V and J genes are TRBV19 and TRBJ2-7; 8 bases are shared with TRBD2. V shed 3 bases and J 5 bases; nucleotides not matched to a gene: 15. The CDR3 is 17 amino acids. The germline V gene encodes CDR1 LNHDA and CDR2 SQIVND (reference sequence). CDR3 bases: TGTGCCAGTAGTATCGCCGTCGGGGGGGTTCGGAACCACGAGCAGTACTTC. It is translated as CASSIAVGGVRNHEQYF.

The chain is built from TRBV6-5 and TRBJ2-1; D perhaps matches TRBD1 (5 bases). V was cut by 7 bases and J by 2 bases, with 12 bases left in between. Germline V gene data show CDR1 as MNHEY and CDR2 as SVGAGI. This CDR3 comprises 14 residues. CDR3 nucleotide sequence: TGTGCCAGCATCTTGGCAGGGACCTACAATGAGCAGTTCTTC. This codes for CASILAGTYNEQFF.

This rearrangement joins TRBV19 to TRBJ2-7, with TRBD1 matching over 9 bases. The CDR3 has 14 amino acids. Germline V gene data show CDR1 as LNHDA and CDR2 as SQIVND (reference sequence). Trimming cost V 1 base and J 2 bases; bases outside gene matches: 0. For the CDR3, the DNA is TGTGCCAGTAGTATAGGGACAGGGGCCTACGAGCAGTACTTC. It codes for CASSIGTGAYEQYF.

V gene TRBV28 combines with J gene TRBJ1-1; D remains ambiguous. The CDR3 loop spans 12 amino acids. Trimming stripped 5 bases from V and 5 bases from J, with 9 bases between. Germline V gene lookup returns CDR1 MDHEN and CDR2 SYDVKM. The CDR3 nucleotides are TGTGCCAGCAGTGATCCCCAAACTGAAGCTTTCTTT. Protein: CASSDPQTEAFF.

The rearrangement uses TRBV7-2 and TRBJ1-2; D unclear. The germline V gene encodes CDR1 SGHTA and CDR2 FQGNSA. The V gene lost 4 bases and the J gene lost 13 bases, with 19 bases spanning the gap. The CDR3 is made up of 13 amino acids. CDR3 sequence reads: CASSSSTHHPVTF. The CDR3 nucleotides are TGTGCCAGCAGCTCCTCGACCCACCACCCGGTCACCTTC.

The J gene is TRBJ1-2, the V gene TRBV19, with 7 bases matching TRBD1. The trim removed 0 bases at V and 9 bases at J, leaving 4 bases unmatched. Germline V gene sequence: CDR1 LNHDA, CDR2 SQIVND (reference sequence). The CDR3 has 13 residues. The CDR3 protein is CASSIDRDSSYTF. CDR3 DNA: TGTGCCAGTAGTATAGATCGGGACAGCAGCTACACCTTC.

The rearrangement joins TRBV5-4 to TRBJ2-7, with a weak D call TRBD1 (5 bases). V lost 3 bases and J lost 0, with 10 bases in between. CDR1 SGHNT and CDR2 YYREEE come from the germline V gene (reference sequence). The CDR3 contains 14 residues. CDR3 amino acids: CASSSRDSSYEQYF. In DNA form, the CDR3 reads TGTGCCAGCAGCTCGAGAGACAGCTCCTACGAGCAGTACTTC.

This chain connects TRBV5-5 to TRBJ2-1; unclear D gene. The ends were cut back, 4 bases at V and 2 bases at J, with 16 bases in the middle. The CDR3 loop spans 16 amino acids. Per germline, CDR1 SGHKS and CDR2 YYEKEE (reference sequence). The CDR3 DNA is TGTGCCAGCAGCGTGGGATGGGCCGCGACCTACAATGAGCAGTTCTTC. It yields the protein CASSVGWAATYNEQFF.

This chain uses TRBV9 with TRBJ1-1, with D maybe TRBD1 (6 bases). Germline CDR1 is SGDLS and CDR2 is YYNGEE. The CDR3 runs to 14 residues. V gave up 3 bases and J gave up 8 bases, with 17 bases separating them. The CDR3, as DNA: TGTGCCAGCAGCGCACAGGACAGTACATTGGAAGCTTTCTTT. Encoded protein: CASSAQDSTLEAFF.

The chain employs TRBV4-3 and TRBJ1-4; TRBD1 matches at 8 bases. Unmatched junction bases numbered 9, after V lost 4 bases and J lost 8 bases. This CDR3 spans 15 amino acids. Germline V gene data show CDR1 as LGHNA and CDR2 as YSLEER. The CDR3 nucleotides read TGCGCCAGCAGCCCAAGCATACAGGGGGGGGAAAAACTGTTTTTT. This translates into CASSPSIQGGEKLFF.

The chain links TRBV25-1 to TRBJ1-1; 10 bases align to TRBD1. Germline CDR1 MGHDK, CDR2 SYGVNS. The CDR3 spans 14 residues. The ends lost 3 bases at V and 10 bases at J; junction bases unmatched: 8. CDR3 coding DNA: TGTGCCAGCAGTGATCCGGGACAGGGGTGGGGAGCTTTCTTT. Amino acids: CASSDPGQGWGAFF.

The chain is built from TRBV27 and TRBJ2-5; a possible D gene is TRBD2 (5 bases). Trimming stripped 2 bases from V and 5 bases from J, with 12 bases between. The germline CDR1 and CDR2 sequences are MNHEY and SMNVEV (reference sequence). The CDR3 extends over 14 amino acids. The CDR3 sequence is CASSLVRGVETQYF. CDR3 in DNA: TGTGCCAGCAGTTTAGTCCGGGGTGTTGAGACCCAGTACTTC.

The V gene is TRBV5-4, the J gene TRBJ2-7, with D tentatively TRBD2 (5 bases). Trimming shortened V by 4 bases and J by 2 bases, and 13 bases separated the two germline ends. This CDR3 has 14 residues. Germline CDR1 reads SGHNT; CDR2 reads YYREEE (reference sequence). The CDR3 region is CASSIGGNPYEQYF. The CDR3 nucleotides are TGTGCCAGCAGCATAGGAGGTAATCCCTACGAGCAGTACTTC.

This clone has more than one count but fewer than ten. The chain employs TRBV7-2 and TRBJ1-5; D is possibly TRBD1 (6 bases). The length of the CDR3 is 17 residues. Trimming removed 2 bases at V and 7 bases at J, with 21 bases between. Germline lookup yields CDR1 SGHTA and CDR2 FQGNSA. CDR3 region: CASSLTGGGGLGQPQHF. As DNA, the CDR3 is TGTGCCAGCAGCTTAACTGGGGGCGGGGGATTGGGCCAGCCCCAGCATTTT.